The clone carrying this T cell receptor beta chain was counted ten times or more. What it binds is not known. This sample is drawn from a study of neurological immune-mediated disorders. This CDR3 contains 14 residues. V was cut by 0 bases and J by 4 bases, with 10 bases left in between. CDR1 is SGHRS, CDR2 YFSETQ, per germline. 5'RACE generated cDNA with 10-nucleotide random UMIs. A single run covered 15-18 subjects with over 200 million TCR-beta sequences. TCRdb reprocessed the 5' RACE reads with MiXCR, giving one entry per CDR3 protein. The sample consists of about 60,000 distinct CDR3 sequences, about 11% of them appearing once. Time point noted: longitudinal time-point 1 (baseline). General study points: The greatest TCR clonal expansion appeared in HTLV-1-associated myelopathy and the smallest, falling below healthy controls, in multiple sclerosis.

Sequences were obtained from PBMCs. V is TRBV5-1 and J is TRBJ1-1; D might be TRBD1 (6 bases). This receptor was identified in a male donor with HTLV-1-associated myelopathy (HAM/TSP). The CDR3 DNA follows: TGCGCCAGCAGCTTGGAGGGGGGGTCCACTGAAGCTTTCTTT. Its protein product is CASSLEGGSTEAFF.